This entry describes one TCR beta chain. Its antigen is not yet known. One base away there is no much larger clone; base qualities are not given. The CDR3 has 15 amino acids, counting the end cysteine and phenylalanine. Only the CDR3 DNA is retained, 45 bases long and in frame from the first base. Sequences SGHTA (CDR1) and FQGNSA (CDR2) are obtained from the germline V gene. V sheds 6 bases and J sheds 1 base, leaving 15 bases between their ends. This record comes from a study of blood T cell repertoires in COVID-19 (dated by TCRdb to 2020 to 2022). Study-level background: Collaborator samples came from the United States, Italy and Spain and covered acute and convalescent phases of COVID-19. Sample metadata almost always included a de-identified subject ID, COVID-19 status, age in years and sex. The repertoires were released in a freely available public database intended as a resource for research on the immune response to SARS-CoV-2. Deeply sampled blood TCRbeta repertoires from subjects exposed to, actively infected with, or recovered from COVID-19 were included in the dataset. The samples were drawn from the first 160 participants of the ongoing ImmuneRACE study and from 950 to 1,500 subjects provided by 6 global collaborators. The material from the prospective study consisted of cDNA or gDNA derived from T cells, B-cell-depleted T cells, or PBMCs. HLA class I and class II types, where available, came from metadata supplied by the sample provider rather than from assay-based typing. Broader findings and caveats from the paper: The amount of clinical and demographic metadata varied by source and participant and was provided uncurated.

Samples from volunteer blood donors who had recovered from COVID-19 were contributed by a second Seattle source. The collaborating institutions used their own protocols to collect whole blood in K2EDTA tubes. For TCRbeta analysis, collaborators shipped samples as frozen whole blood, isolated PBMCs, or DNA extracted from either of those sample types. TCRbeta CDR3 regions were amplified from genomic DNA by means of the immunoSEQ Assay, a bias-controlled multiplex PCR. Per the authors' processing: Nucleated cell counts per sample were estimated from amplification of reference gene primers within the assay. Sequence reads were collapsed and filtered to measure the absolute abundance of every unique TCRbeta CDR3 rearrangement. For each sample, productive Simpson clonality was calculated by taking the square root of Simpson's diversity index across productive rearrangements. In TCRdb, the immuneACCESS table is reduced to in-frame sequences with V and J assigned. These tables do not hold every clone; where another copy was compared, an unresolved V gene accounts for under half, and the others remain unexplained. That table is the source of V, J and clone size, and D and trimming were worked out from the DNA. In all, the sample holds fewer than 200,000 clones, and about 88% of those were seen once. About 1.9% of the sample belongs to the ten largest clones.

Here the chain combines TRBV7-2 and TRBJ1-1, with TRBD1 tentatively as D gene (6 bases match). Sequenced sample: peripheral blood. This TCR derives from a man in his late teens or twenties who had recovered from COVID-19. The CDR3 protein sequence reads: CASSSQTGSNTEAFF. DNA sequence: TGTGCCAGCAGTTCACAAACAGGGTCGAACACTGAAGCTTTCTTT.